Sequencing of this T cell receptor beta chain was carried out in a study of human T cells and chemical hapten exposure. Study overall: Sensitization involved placing 2% DPC onto a 2 cm by 2 cm region of upper inner arm skin. The patient population, which was mostly female, had alopecia areata, totalis or universalis.

TCRdb used MiXCR to reprocess the RACE reads, holding one entry per CDR3 protein. Here the sample spans around 85,000 distinct CDR3 sequences, 10% to 15% being singletons. Time point defined: patch test 3, about 24 weeks after DPC sensitization. Treatment here: therapeutic diphenylcyclopropenone sensitization with weekly scalp DPC. This clonotype was found many times. Sample: whole blood, taken in connection with sensitization to the hapten diphenylcyclopropenone (DPC). This clonotype was sampled from a woman between 45 and 65 years old with alopecia areata. Some clones in this sample may be carry-over from other donors' samples.

The CDR3 nucleotides are TGTGCCAGCAGCCATCACGACAGGGAAGGGGGCTACACCTTC. Amino acid sequence: CASSHHDREGGYTF. The rearrangement uses TRBV3-1 and TRBJ1-2, with 7 bases identical to TRBD1. There are 14 residues in the CDR3. Germline V gives CDR1 LGHDT, CDR2 YNNKEL (reference sequence). With 3 bases clipped from V and 8 bases from J, the junction kept 9 bases outside the gene matches.